The clone carrying this T cell receptor beta chain has more than one count but fewer than ten. Its cognate antigen is unknown. Other nucleotide sequences in the sample specify the same CDR3. CDR1 MNHEY and CDR2 SMNVEV come from the germline V gene (reference sequence). The CDR3 loop spans 16 amino acids. The trim removed 4 bases at V and 3 bases at J, leaving 11 bases unmatched. These data belong to a study of cytomegalovirus exposure and HLA in healthy donors. Study-wide context: When 398 donors were genotyped, about 86% of them were found to fall in the Caucasian-associated ancestry cluster.

Points from the study as a whole: Association with HLA alleles at 0.05 false discovery rate was found for 17,000 or so TCR beta sequences in a later analysis. V- and J-gene trimming in TCR beta was tied to a missense DCLRE1C variant by an analysis performed later.

Primers included in the PCR were 60 Vbeta and 13 Jbeta primers. Authors' data handling: Per a later analysis, the number of unique TCR beta chains was around 79 million, of which roughly 10 million were shared. Profiled with immunoSEQ multiplex PCR; TCRdb holds only in-frame clones, not every one. The V and J calls and clone size were taken over from that table, and D and trimming were inferred from the DNA. Of roughly 200,000 clones in the sample, 76% are singletons; the top ten hold about 0.63%. This sequence joins TRBV27 and TRBJ1-2, with 7 bases that match TRBD1. This TCR came from a man aged 18-30 years in good health and CMV-seronegative. Material: PBMCs. The CDR3 sequence: CASSSFGQAADYGYTF. The CDR3 nucleotides read TGTGCCAGCAGTTCTTTCGGACAGGCGGCGGACTATGGCTACACCTTC.